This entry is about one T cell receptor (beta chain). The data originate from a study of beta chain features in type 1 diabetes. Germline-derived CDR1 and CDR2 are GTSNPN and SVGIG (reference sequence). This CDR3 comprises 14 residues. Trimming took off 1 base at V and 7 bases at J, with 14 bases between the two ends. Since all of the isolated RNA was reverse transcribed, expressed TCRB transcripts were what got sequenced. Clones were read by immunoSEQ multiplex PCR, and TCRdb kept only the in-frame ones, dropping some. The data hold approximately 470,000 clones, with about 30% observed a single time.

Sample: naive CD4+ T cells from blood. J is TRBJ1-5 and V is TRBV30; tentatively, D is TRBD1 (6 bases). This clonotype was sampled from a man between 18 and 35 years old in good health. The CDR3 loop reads CAWSATGARQPQHF. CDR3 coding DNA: TGTGCCTGGAGTGCCACGGGGGCTCGGCAGCCCCAGCATTTT.